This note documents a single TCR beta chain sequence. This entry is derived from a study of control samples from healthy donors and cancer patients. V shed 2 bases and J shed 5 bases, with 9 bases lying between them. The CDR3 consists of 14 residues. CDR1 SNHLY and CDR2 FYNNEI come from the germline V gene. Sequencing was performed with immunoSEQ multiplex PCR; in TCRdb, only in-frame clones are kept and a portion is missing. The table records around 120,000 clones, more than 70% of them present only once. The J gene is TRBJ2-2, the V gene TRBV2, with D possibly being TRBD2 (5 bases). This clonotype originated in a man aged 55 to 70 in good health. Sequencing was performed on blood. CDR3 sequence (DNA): TGTGCCAGCAGTGAATCGGGGTCGACCGGGGAGCTGTTTTTT. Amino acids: CASSESGSTGELFF.